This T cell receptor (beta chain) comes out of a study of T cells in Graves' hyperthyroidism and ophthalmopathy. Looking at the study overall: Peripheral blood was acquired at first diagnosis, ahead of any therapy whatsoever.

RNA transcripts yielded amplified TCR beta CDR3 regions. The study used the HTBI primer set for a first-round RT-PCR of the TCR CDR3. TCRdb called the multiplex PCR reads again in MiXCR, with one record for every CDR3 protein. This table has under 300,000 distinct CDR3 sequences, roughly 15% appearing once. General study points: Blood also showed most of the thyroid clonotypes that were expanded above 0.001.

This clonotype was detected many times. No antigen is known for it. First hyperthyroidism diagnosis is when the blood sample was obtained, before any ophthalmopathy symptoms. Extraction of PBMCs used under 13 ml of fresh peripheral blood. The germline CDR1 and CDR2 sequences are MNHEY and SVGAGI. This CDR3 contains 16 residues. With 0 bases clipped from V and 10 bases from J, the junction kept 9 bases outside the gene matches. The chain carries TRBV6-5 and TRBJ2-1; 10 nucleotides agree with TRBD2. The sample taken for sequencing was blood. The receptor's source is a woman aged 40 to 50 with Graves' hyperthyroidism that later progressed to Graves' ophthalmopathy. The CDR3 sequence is CASSYSPSGRFGEQFF. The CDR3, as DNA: TGTGCCAGCAGTTACTCGCCTAGCGGGAGATTCGGGGAGCAGTTCTTC.